This paragraph covers one TCR beta chain sequence. It has no known antigen specificity. No base qualities exist here, and no much larger clone lies one base off it. The immunoSEQ Assay, a bias-controlled multiplex PCR, was used to amplify TCRbeta CDR3 regions from genomic DNA. In the paper's pipeline: Nucleated cell counts per sample were estimated from amplification of reference gene primers within the assay. To quantify the absolute abundance of each unique TCRbeta CDR3 rearrangement, sequence reads were collapsed and filtered. Productive Simpson clonality was computed per sample as the square root of Simpson's diversity index over productive rearrangements. Sourced from immuneACCESS, this table was stored by TCRdb with only in-frame sequences that have V and J called. A share of the clones is absent; for the studies checked, an unresolved V gene accounts for under half, and the remainder has no known explanation. V and J calls and clone size follow that table, whereas D and trimming were derived from the DNA. Recorded for this sample are around 170,000 clones; roughly 81% of them occurred a single time. Clones ranked in the top ten supply 12% of the sample.

In Seattle, one collaborating source enrolled patients while the infection was active and tracked those patients longitudinally over the course of disease. The collaborating institutions used their own protocols to collect whole blood in K2EDTA tubes. For TCRbeta analysis, collaborators shipped samples in one of three forms: frozen whole blood, isolated PBMCs, or DNA extracted from either of those sample types. The data were obtained in a study of blood T cell repertoires in COVID-19 (dated by TCRdb to between 2020 and 2021). Regarding the complete study: Samples from collaborators originated in the United States, Italy and Spain and spanned both the acute and convalescent phases of COVID-19. The material from the prospective study consisted of cDNA or gDNA derived from T cells, B-cell-depleted T cells, or PBMCs. Subjects who had been exposed to COVID-19, were actively infected with it, or had recovered from it provided the deeply sampled blood TCRbeta repertoires that made up the dataset. The repertoires were released in a freely available public database meant as a resource for research on the immune response to SARS-CoV-2. Samples came from the ongoing ImmuneRACE study (first 160 participants) plus 1,254 subjects from 6 global collaborators. A de-identified subject ID, COVID-19 status, age in years and sex were almost always included in the sample metadata. HLA class I and class II types, where available, came from metadata supplied by the sample provider rather than from assay-based typing. What the authors observed across the whole study: The amount of clinical and demographic metadata varied by source and participant and was provided uncurated.

V sheds 2 bases and J sheds 2 bases, leaving 13 bases between their ends. The germline V gene encodes CDR1 SGHTA and CDR2 FQGNSA. The CDR3 holds 15 amino acids from the cysteine to the phenylalanine. Only CDR3 DNA is held: 45 bases, read in frame from base 1. The sequence derives from a woman older than 75 with COVID-19, enrolled during active disease. The sequenced sample was peripheral blood. This chain is built from TRBV7-2 and TRBJ2-7; TRBD2 is a possible D gene, resting on 5 matching bases. The CDR3 region reads CASSLLYGSPYEQYF. The bases read TGTGCCAGCAGCTTATTATATGGGAGTCCCTACGAGCAGTACTTC.